Below, 10 T cell receptor beta chains from the same sample are listed, as sequenced in a study of T cell repertoires in cytomegalovirus infection. TCRdb used MiXCR to reprocess the reads, holding one entry per CDR3 protein. The sample lists 60,000 to 85,000 distinct CDR3 sequences, roughly 20% occurring once. For these TCRs, the target antigens are not known. Material for sequencing was PBMCs, sequenced either directly or after in vitro stimulation (not recorded which). The receptor source for this set is a human donor in good health (CMV status not recorded). Some clones in this sample may be carry-over from other donors' samples.

This chain uses TRBV9 with TRBJ2-5; 12 positions match TRBD2. Trimming removed 3 bases from V and 4 bases from J; junction bases left unmatched: 1. The CDR3 contains 14 residues. Germline loops: CDR1 SGDLS, CDR2 YYNGEE. The CDR3 DNA is TGTGCCAGCAGCGAGGGACTAGCGGGAGAGACCCAGTACTTC. Encoded protein: CASSEGLAGETQYF.

This clonotype was recorded at least ten times. CDR3 bases: TGTGCCAGCAGCCCGAGCGGGAGCCTCTACAATGAGCAGTTCTTC. Its protein product is CASSPSGSLYNEQFF. The V call is TRBV7-9, the J call TRBJ2-1; 8 bases map to TRBD2. The CDR3 contains 15 residues. Trimming removed 5 bases from V and 3 bases from J; junction bases left unmatched: 6. Germline V lookup: CDR1 SEHNR, CDR2 FQNEAQ (reference sequence).

The chain has TRBV30 and TRBJ1-1, with TRBD1 identical over 8 bases. The CDR3 totals 12 residues. CDR1 is GTSNPN and CDR2 is SVGIG in the germline V gene (reference sequence). V shed 8 bases and J 5 bases; nucleotides not matched to a gene: 7. CDR3 coding DNA: TGTGCCGGACAGGGAATGGTAACTGAAGCTTTCTTT. Protein product: CAGQGMVTEAFF. Full variable domain (remainder filled in from reference TRBV30 and TRBJ1-1): SQTIHQWPATLVQPVGSPLSLECTVEGTSNPNLYWYRQAAGRGLQLLFYSVGIGQISSEVPQNLSASRPQDRQFILSSKKLLLSDSGFYLCAGQGMVTEAFFGQGTRLTVV.

As concerns this clonotype: This may be a read error, as it is one base from a much larger clone. The chain is built from TRBV6-2 or TRBV6-3 and TRBJ2-2, with 8 nucleotides matching TRBD2. Germline V gives CDR1 MNHEY, CDR2 SVGEGT. This CDR3 has 14 residues. J lost 7 bases, V lost 7 bases, and 8 bases had no gene match. The CDR3: CASMRSGGIGELFF. Written as DNA, the CDR3 is TGTGCCAGCATGAGGAGCGGGGGCATCGGGGAGCTGTTTTTT.

V and J are TRBV28 and TRBJ2-7, with TRBD2 identical over 11 bases. From germline, CDR1 is MDHEN and CDR2 SYDVKM. There are 14 residues in the CDR3. V shed 5 bases, J shed 4 bases, and the junction held 4 bases outside the gene matches. The CDR3: CASSVAGGPYEQYF. CDR3 DNA: TGTGCCAGCAGTGTAGCGGGAGGGCCTTACGAGCAGTACTTC. Supplemented by reference TRBV28 and TRBJ2-7, the full variable domain reads DVKVTQSSRYLVKRTGEKVFLECVQDMDHENMFWYRQDPGLGLRLIYFSYDVKMKEKGDIPEGYSVSREKKERFSLILESASTNQTSMYLCASSVAGGPYEQYFGPGTRLTVT.

Only a few counts were recorded for this clonotype. The chain couples TRBV28 to TRBJ2-5; TRBD1 matches 7 bases. Unmatched junction bases numbered 8, after V lost 8 bases and J lost 5 bases. The CDR3 runs to 13 residues. Germline CDR1 MDHEN, CDR2 SYDVKM. The CDR3 coding sequence is TGTGCCAGCGGGGGACAGAACAGGGAGACCCAGTACTTC. Residues: CASGGQNRETQYF.

The chain carries TRBV4-2 and TRBJ2-1; no clear D. CDR3 length: 12 residues. The V end was cut by 2 bases, the J end by 8 bases, with 7 bases between. Looked up from germline, CDR1 is LGHNA and CDR2 is YNFKEQ. The CDR3 spells CASSQINHEQFF. The CDR3 bases are TGTGCCAGCAGCCAAATAAACCATGAGCAGTTCTTC.

This clonotype was detected a few times. V gene TRBV28 combines with J gene TRBJ2-7, with 10 positions matching TRBD2. J lost 2 bases, V lost 4 bases, and 11 bases had no gene match. The CDR3 runs 17 residues. CDR1 is MDHEN and CDR2 is SYDVKM in the germline V gene. CDR3 loop: CASSSGGLAGDTYEQYF. The DNA for the CDR3 is TGTGCCAGCAGTTCCGGGGGGCTAGCGGGGGACACCTACGAGCAGTACTTC.

This clonotype was found many times. This rearrangement joins TRBV7-9 to TRBJ2-7, with D perhaps TRBD2 (5 bases). Germline V gene sequence: CDR1 SEHNR, CDR2 FQNEAQ (reference sequence). The CDR3 extends over 12 amino acids. V lost 5 bases and J 6 bases, leaving 11 bases between the germline ends. The CDR3 DNA reads TGTGCCAGCAGCACAGATCGGGGCGAGCAGTACTTC. As protein: CASSTDRGEQYF.

The chain employs TRBV2 and TRBJ2-7; TRBD2 agrees at 9 bases. After removal of 8 bases from V and 5 bases from J, the junction contained 7 bases not matched to a gene. CDR1 is SNHLY and CDR2 is FYNNEI in the germline V gene. The CDR3 spans 13 residues. CDR3 protein: CASQGTSQDEQYV. In DNA form, the CDR3 reads TGTGCCAGCCAGGGGACTAGCCAGGACGAGCAGTACGTC.